The clone carrying this T cell receptor beta chain was found a few times. Germline V gene sequence: CDR1 SGDLS, CDR2 YYNGEE. CDR3 length: 13 amino acids. With V trimmed by 1 base and J by 5 bases, 0 bases remained unmatched. Time point specified: patch test 2, 6 weeks after DPC sensitization. Treatment in this sample: therapeutic diphenylcyclopropenone sensitization with weekly scalp DPC. TCRdb itself ran the RACE reads through MiXCR, one entry per CDR3 protein. Of a few hundred thousand distinct CDR3 sequences in the sample, just under 6.5% are singletons; the top ten hold about 5.6%. This record belongs to a study of human T cells and chemical hapten exposure.

The chain joins TRBV9 to TRBJ2-4, with TRBD2 matching 7 bases. The material sequenced was whole blood, taken in connection with sensitization to the hapten diphenylcyclopropenone (DPC). The receptor's source is a woman aged 18 to 35 with alopecia areata. Some clones in this sample may be carry-over from other donors' samples. The CDR3 region is CASSVSGENIQYF. Here the CDR3 DNA reads TGTGCCAGCAGCGTAAGCGGGGAAAACATTCAGTACTTC.